Reported below is one T cell receptor (beta chain). This clonotype is regarded as medium-sized (0.01 to 0.1%). It has no known antigen specificity. No base-level quality is on record; no much larger clone is a single base apart. The data were taken from a study of human T cells and chemical hapten exposure (dated by TCRdb to the early 2020s). About the investigation overall: For sensitization, 2% DPC in acetone was applied to a 2 cm by 2 cm area of upper inner arm skin. For TCR sequencing, blood came from about 29 alopecia patients at anywhere from one to four time points (pre-sensitization, 2, 6 and 24 weeks). The patient cohort, mostly female, included alopecia areata with under or over 50% scalp involvement, alopecia totalis and alopecia universalis. The libraries were sequenced as a pool, and the TCR yield per sample differed mostly because of small variations in library volumes within the pool. In alopecia patients, the study followed how the peripheral blood TCR repertoire changed in vivo over primary and secondary sensitization to diphenylcyclopropenone (DPC), a hapten. Patients additionally received weekly therapeutic DPC doses to the scalp throughout the roughly 24-week study period. Blood samples were taken from patients before sensitization (week 0) and at 2, 6 and about 24 weeks after DPC sensitization. Patch testing on the upper back used Finn chambers containing 0.01% DPC, with scoring done after 6 days according to International Contact Dermatitis Research Group standards.

Sample time point, as interpreted from the label and publication: patch test 1, 2 weeks after DPC sensitization. What the treatment or condition label conveys for this sample: therapeutic diphenylcyclopropenone sensitization with weekly scalp DPC. Blood at each patch-test visit was drawn before the patch test was applied. Patients were eligible if aged 18 to 70, diagnosed with alopecia and judged suitable for DPC therapy, and pregnant patients were excluded. Total RNA was isolated from unfractionated whole blood collected in Tempus Blood RNA tubes. Libraries were built with RACE. This sample was sequenced with a NextSeq 500. Library preparation attached unique molecular identifiers to individual cDNA molecules for quantitative, reproducible TCR counting. From each blood RNA sample, both TCR alpha and TCR beta chains were sequenced. The published analysis was carried out like this. Samples had a median of roughly 87,000 TCRs, with a range from 23,224 to 690,600. The Decombinator software suite was used to annotate V, J and CDR3 in the TCR reads. To make PS versus PT1 abundance plots, every sample was subsampled to the same number of TCRs (28,000). TCRs were defined as expanded if absent before sensitization and observed at least eight times at the 2-week time point. TCRdb cleaned the public reads at Q25 with fastp, built clones with MiXCR and kept in-frame beta chains. Each CDR3 protein gets just one entry, which takes the most common genes and DNA from the rows behind it. TCRdb's processing, not the study's, gives the V and J calls here. The sample contains around 300,000 distinct CDR3 sequences, around 7% of them found a single time. The ten largest account for roughly 7.9% of the sample.

For CDR1 and CDR2, the germline V gene lists SGHDN and FVKESK. Taken from cysteine to phenylalanine, the CDR3 has 16 residues. This entry keeps only the CDR3 DNA: 48 bases, framed from base 1. V lost 1 base and J lost 4 bases, and the count of bases not matched to a germline gene is 4. Overall study outcomes, separate from this receptor: After repeated subsampling, changes were observed in the strength of the expansion versus patch-test correlation and in the threshold at which the correlation became significant. The number of TCRs above 1 in 1000 frequency did not change with DPC sensitization; there was no evidence of global repertoire structure alterations. A positive correlation was found between the number of PT1 expanded TCRs and patch test score, with significance reached at thresholds 8, 16 and 32 but not 4. Expanded TCRs formed significantly more large CDR3 similarity clusters than pre-sensitization or healthy control sets, consistent with antigen-driven responses. Because all patients had alopecia, a presumed autoimmune disease, the immune response of the patients might differ from that of healthy individuals.

The chain joins TRBV14 to TRBJ2-3; TRBD2 lines up with 11 middle nucleotides. The sequenced sample was whole blood, obtained in connection with sensitization to the hapten diphenylcyclopropenone (DPC). This clonotype was sampled from a woman aged 18-35 years with alopecia areata. Some clones in this sample may be carry-over from other donors' samples. The CDR3 region: CASSQGTSGGADTQYF. The nucleotide sequence is TGTGCCAGCAGCCAAGGTACTAGCGGGGGCGCAGATACGCAGTATTTT.